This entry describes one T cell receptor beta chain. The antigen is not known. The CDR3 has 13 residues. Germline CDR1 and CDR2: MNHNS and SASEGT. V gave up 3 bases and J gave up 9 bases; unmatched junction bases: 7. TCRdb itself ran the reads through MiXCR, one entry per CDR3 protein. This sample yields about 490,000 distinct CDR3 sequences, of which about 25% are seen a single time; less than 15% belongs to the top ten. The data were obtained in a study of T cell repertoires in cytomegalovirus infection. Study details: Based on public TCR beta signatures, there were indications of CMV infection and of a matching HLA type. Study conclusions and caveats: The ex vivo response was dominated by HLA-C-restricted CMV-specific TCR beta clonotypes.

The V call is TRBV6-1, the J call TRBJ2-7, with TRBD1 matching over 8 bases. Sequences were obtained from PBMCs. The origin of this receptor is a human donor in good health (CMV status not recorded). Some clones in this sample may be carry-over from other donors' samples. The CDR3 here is CASSDIGQGGQYV. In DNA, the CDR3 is TGTGCCAGCAGTGATATAGGACAGGGAGGGCAGTACGTC.